What follows are 21 T cell receptor beta chains derived from one specimen sequenced in a study of cytomegalovirus exposure and HLA in healthy donors. Amplification used 60 Vbeta primers and 13 Jbeta primers. The protocol was immunoSEQ multiplex PCR, while the TCRdb copy is restricted to in-frame clones and leaves out a portion. Of roughly 150,000 clones listed, around 78% are singletons. Sequencing was done on a sample of PBMCs. The receptors come from a woman between 18 and 30 years old in good health and CMV-seronegative.

V usage is TRBV14 and J usage is TRBJ2-7; weak D call: TRBD1 (5 bases). The V end lost 0 bases, the J end lost 3 bases, and 18 bases lay between the germline ends. This CDR3 spans 17 amino acids. Germline V gene sequence: CDR1 SGHDN, CDR2 FVKESK. This chain's CDR3 is CASSQDLFTGARYEQYF. In DNA form, the CDR3 reads TGTGCCAGCAGCCAAGATCTTTTCACTGGGGCTCGCTACGAGCAGTACTTC.

As concerns this clone: The same CDR3 is also encoded by other DNA sequences in this sample. The gene calls are TRBV15 and TRBJ1-3; a possible D gene is TRBD1 (6 bases). V was trimmed by 5 bases and J by 0 bases, leaving 8 bases between them. This CDR3 region has 14 residues. Germline V gene sequence: CDR1 LNHNV, CDR2 YYDKDF (reference sequence). This chain's CDR3 is CATSRTVSGNTIYF. CDR3 coding DNA: TGTGCCACCAGCCGGACAGTCTCTGGAAACACCATATATTTT.

The rearrangement joins TRBV29-1 to TRBJ2-1; D remains unclear. Deletions cut 5 bases from V and 5 bases from J, with 13 bases between. Germline CDR1 SQVTM, CDR2 ANQGSEA. The CDR3 is made up of 13 amino acids. This CDR3 reads CSVSLVSHNEQFF. The CDR3 coding sequence is TGCAGCGTTAGTCTAGTCAGTCACAATGAGCAGTTCTTC.

V and J are TRBV7-9 and TRBJ2-1; D gene unclear. Germline values: CDR1 SEHNR, CDR2 FQNEAQ (reference sequence). This CDR3 is built from 17 residues. V was shortened by 1 base and J by 4 bases, with 17 bases between the two germline ends. CDR3 protein: CASSLVRGEVRYNEQFF. CDR3 coding DNA: TGTGCCAGCAGCTTAGTACGTGGAGAAGTTCGATACAATGAGCAGTTCTTC.

This clone was detected only a few times. The V call is TRBV6-6, the J call TRBJ2-7; D uncertain. Germline V gives CDR1 MNHNY, CDR2 SVGAGI (reference sequence). Trimming left V 2 bases short and J 0 bases short, with 8 bases between. This CDR3 comprises 14 residues. CDR3 bases: TGTGCCAGCAGTTACCAGACTCCCTCCTACGAGCAGTACGTC. Protein sequence: CASSYQTPSYEQYV.

The chain employs TRBV7-9 and TRBJ2-1; 13 nucleotides match TRBD2. With V trimmed by 6 bases and J by 2 bases, 4 bases remained unmatched. Germline V CDR1 and CDR2: SEHNR, FQNEAQ (reference sequence). This CDR3 is 16 amino acids long. The DNA of the CDR3 is TGTGCCAGCAGTTCACTAGCGGGGGGGCCCTACAATGAGCAGTTCTTC. This encodes CASSSLAGGPYNEQFF.

This rearrangement joins TRBV7-8 to TRBJ2-7, with D maybe TRBD1 (6 bases). V lost 5 bases and J 2 bases, leaving 16 bases between the germline ends. The CDR3 spans 15 residues. CDR1 and CDR2 (germline): SGHVS, FQNEAQ. The CDR3: CASSPHRDMAYEQYV. CDR3 DNA: TGTGCCAGCAGCCCCCACCGGGACATGGCCTACGAGCAGTACGTC.

This clone was seen a few times. This chain joins TRBV27 and TRBJ2-3; 9 bases match TRBD2. The CDR3 extends over 18 amino acids. CDR1 MNHEY and CDR2 SMNVEV come from the germline V gene (reference sequence). V trimming: 3 bases; J trimming: 4 bases; junction bases outside the gene matches: 14. Written as DNA, the CDR3 is TGTGCCAGCAGTTTTTTGTGGACTAGCGCTAAGGTGGCAGATACGCAGTATTTT. Residues: CASSFLWTSAKVADTQYF.

This clone has more than one count but fewer than ten. The V and J genes are TRBV4-3 and TRBJ2-1; TRBD2 agrees at 7 bases. Germline V gene sequence: CDR1 LGHNA, CDR2 YSLEER. The CDR3 runs 18 residues. J was trimmed by 0 bases and V by 4 bases; bases with no gene match: 12. The CDR3 region has the DNA TGCGCCAGCAGCCCCTGGTGGGGAGGGTCTTACTCCTACAATGAGCAGTTCTTC. Protein product: CASSPWWGGSYSYNEQFF.

The chain carries TRBV11-2 and TRBJ1-1, with D tentatively TRBD1 (5 bases). Germline V gene data show CDR1 as SGHAT and CDR2 as FQNNGV. The ends were cut back, 2 bases at V and 5 bases at J, with 9 bases in the middle. This CDR3 contains 13 residues. CDR3 residues: CASSLPGQTEAFF. Written as DNA, the CDR3 is TGTGCCAGCAGCTTACCAGGGCAGACTGAAGCTTTCTTT.

This chain joins TRBV2 and TRBJ2-4; D unclear. V was trimmed by 6 bases and J by 7 bases, leaving 13 bases between them. Germline CDR1 SNHLY, CDR2 FYNNEI. The CDR3 extends over 13 amino acids. The CDR3 bases are TGTGCCAGCAGATTATCCAGGAATAACATTCAGTACTTC. It specifies CASRLSRNNIQYF. The variable domain in full, with the rest retrieved from reference TRBV2 and TRBJ2-4, is EPEVTQTPSHQVTQMGQEVILRCVPISNHLYFYWYRQILGQKVEFLVSFYNNEISEKSEIFDDQFSVERPDGSNFTLKIRSTKLEDSAMYFCASRLSRNNIQYFGAGTRLSVL.

The chain is built from TRBV2 and TRBJ1-2; D uncertain. This CDR3 contains 19 residues. Germline CDR1 and CDR2: SNHLY and FYNNEI. V lost 6 bases to trimming and J lost 1 base, with 27 bases between them. Here the CDR3 DNA reads TGTGCCAGCAGCGTCCTTACAGACGTCTCGGCGACCTTTAACTATGGCTACACCTTC. Translating it yields CASSVLTDVSATFNYGYTF. Full variable domain (rest looked up from reference TRBV2 and TRBJ1-2): EPEVTQTPSHQVTQMGQEVILRCVPISNHLYFYWYRQILGQKVEFLVSFYNNEISEKSEIFDDQFSVERPDGSNFTLKIRSTKLEDSAMYFCASSVLTDVSATFNYGYTFGSGTRLTVV.

This clone was observed a handful of times. The J gene is TRBJ2-1, the V gene TRBV6-4; 11 bases map to TRBD2. The length of the CDR3 is 14 residues. V lost 4 bases, J lost 7 bases, and 3 bases stayed unmatched. Germline V CDR1 and CDR2: MRHNA, SNTAGT. This CDR3 reads CASSGLAGSNEQFF. The CDR3 coding sequence is TGTGCCAGCAGTGGACTAGCGGGGAGTAATGAGCAGTTCTTC.

The table lists this clone with a count of one. Germline and junction disagree at one end, which may indicate a read error. The chain uses TRBV11-2 and TRBJ2-2; 9 bases line up with TRBD2. The CDR3 length is 17 residues. Germline CDR1 and CDR2: SGHAT and FQNNGV. The CDR3 DNA follows: TGTGCCAGCAGCAGTAAGGGCGGGAGGGCCAACATCGGGGAGCTGTTTTTT. Amino acids: CASSSKGGRANIGELFF.

This clone was counted once. This chain joins TRBV29-1 and TRBJ1-1, with D possibly TRBD1 on 6 matching bases. The germline V gene encodes CDR1 SQVTM and CDR2 ANQGSEA. V lost 7 bases and J 4 bases, leaving 10 bases between the germline ends. The length of the CDR3 is 11 residues. The CDR3 is CSAGRGTEAFF. The CDR3 DNA reads TGCAGCGCGGGCAGGGGCACTGAAGCTTTCTTT.

The chain is built from TRBV10-3 and TRBJ2-1; TRBD1 matches at 10 bases. The CDR3 has 14 amino acids. Germline assignment: CDR1 ENHRY and CDR2 SYGVKD. Germline trimming cut 6 bases from V and 12 bases from J; bases unmatched to any gene: 11. CDR3: CAIRGTGVGDRQFF. The CDR3 DNA reads TGTGCCATCAGGGGGACAGGGGTCGGAGATAGGCAGTTCTTC.

There are a few counts of this clone. The V gene is TRBV5-1, the J gene TRBJ2-1; 12 bases agree with TRBD2. The V gene's germline CDR1 is SGHRS and CDR2 YFSETQ. The CDR3 length is 16 residues. Trimming took 6 bases from V and 6 from J; bases not matched to a gene: 10. In DNA form, the CDR3 reads TGCGCCAGCAACACCTTTTCTAGCGGGGGGGCCAATGAGCAGTTCTTC. This gives the protein CASNTFSSGGANEQFF.

The chain carries TRBV18 and TRBJ1-1; 9 nucleotides line up with TRBD1. Germline V gene lookup returns CDR1 KGHSH and CDR2 LQKENI. This CDR3 is built from 14 residues. The junction had 2 bases not matched to a gene; V was cut back by 6 bases and J by 0 bases. CDR3 DNA: TGTGCCAGCTCCACAGGGGGCCTGAACACTGAAGCTTTCTTT. Translation: CASSTGGLNTEAFF.

The gene calls are TRBV6-6 and TRBJ2-1; TRBD2 might be the D (7 bases). Trimming stripped 2 bases from V and 12 bases from J, with 20 bases between. The CDR3 extends over 15 amino acids. CDR1 is MNHNY, CDR2 SVGAGI, per germline (reference sequence). This CDR3 is CASSYGGGLDDGQFF. The CDR3 coding sequence is TGTGCCAGCAGTTACGGGGGGGGCTTAGATGATGGGCAGTTCTTC.

This rearrangement joins TRBV29-1 to TRBJ1-4; TRBD1 aligns across 9 bases. V dropped 4 bases and J dropped 7; count of bases not matched to a gene: 4. The germline V gene encodes CDR1 SQVTM and CDR2 ANQGSEA. The CDR3 has 13 amino acids. CDR3 DNA: TGCAGCGTTGGAGGGACAGGGATTGAAAAACTGTTTTTT. It is translated as CSVGGTGIEKLFF.

The genes are TRBV7-2 and TRBJ2-7, with a possible D match to TRBD2 (6 bases). Germline loops: CDR1 SGHTA, CDR2 FQGNSA. V lost 5 bases to trimming and J lost 1 base, with 18 bases between them. This CDR3 has 16 amino acids. CDR3 protein: CASSLVGGAASYEQYF. The CDR3 nucleotides read TGTGCCAGCAGCCTTGTGGGCGGGGCGGCATCCTACGAGCAGTACTTC. The full variable domain, with the rest looked up from reference TRBV7-2 and TRBJ2-7, is GAGVSQSPSNKVTEKGKDVELRCDPISGHTALYWYRQSLGQGLEFLIYFQGNSAPDKSGLPSDRFSAERTGGSVSTLTIQRTQQEDSAVYLCASSLVGGAASYEQYFGPGTRLTVT.